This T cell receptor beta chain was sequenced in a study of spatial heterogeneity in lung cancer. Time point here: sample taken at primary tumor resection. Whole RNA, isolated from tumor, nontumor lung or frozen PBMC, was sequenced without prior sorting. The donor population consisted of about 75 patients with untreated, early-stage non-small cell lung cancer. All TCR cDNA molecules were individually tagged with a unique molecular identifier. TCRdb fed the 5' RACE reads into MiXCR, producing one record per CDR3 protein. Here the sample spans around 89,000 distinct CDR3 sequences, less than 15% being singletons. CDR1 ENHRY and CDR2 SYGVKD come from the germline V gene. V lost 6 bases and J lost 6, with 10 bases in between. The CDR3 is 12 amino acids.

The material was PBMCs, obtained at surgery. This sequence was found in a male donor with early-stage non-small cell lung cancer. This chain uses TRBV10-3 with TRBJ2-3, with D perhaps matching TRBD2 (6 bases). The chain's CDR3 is CAIRSGGDTQYF. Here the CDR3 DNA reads TGTGCCATCAGGAGCGGAGGGGATACGCAGTATTTT.